The 9 T cell receptor beta chains in this list originate from one sample, sequenced in a study of CD8 T cells in ankylosing spondylitis. One entry per CDR3 protein, called by TCRdb with MiXCR from the 5' RACE reads. The profile covers some 270,000 distinct CDR3 sequences, with over 15% appearing a single time and around 32% taken by the ten largest. Sequenced sample: blood, either unsorted or a sorted T cell fraction (not recorded which). The receptors originated from a male donor with ankylosing spondylitis or in good health (not recorded which).

This sequence joins TRBV15 and TRBJ2-5; 8 nucleotides align to TRBD2. V was clipped by 4 bases and J by 4 bases; unmatched bases: 8. Germline CDR1 and CDR2: LNHNV and YYDKDF (reference sequence). There are 15 residues in the CDR3. The DNA of the CDR3 is TGTGCCACCAGCAATCTTGGAGCGGGAGCAGAGACCCAGTACTTC. Protein product: CATSNLGAGAETQYF.

J is TRBJ2-5 and V is TRBV5-1, with a tentative D call TRBD2 (6 bases). Trimming stripped 4 bases from V and 5 bases from J, with 21 bases between. The CDR3 loop spans 16 amino acids. Germline CDR1 is SGHRS and CDR2 is YFSETQ. The CDR3 nucleotides are TGCGCCAGCAGCCCTGCTGTCGCGGGATCATGGGAGACCCAGTACTTC. Residues: CASSPAVAGSWETQYF.

This clonotype was seen only a few times. The chain joins TRBV27 to TRBJ2-7; no clear D. The germline V and J ends were trimmed by 6 bases and 9 bases, with 21 bases remaining between them. The CDR3 has 14 residues. CDR1 MNHEY and CDR2 SMNVEV come from the germline V gene (reference sequence). CDR3 in DNA: TGTGCCAGCAGGCCCGGCGCCAGGTCTGTCGGGCAGTACTTC. Amino acids: CASRPGARSVGQYF.

V gene TRBV6-5 combines with J gene TRBJ2-3; 10 nucleotides match TRBD2. CDR3 length: 14 residues. V was clipped by 2 bases and J by 5 bases; unmatched bases: 1. The germline gives CDR1 MNHEY, CDR2 SVGAGI. CDR3 DNA: TGTGCCAGCAGTTACCTAGCGGGAGTAGATACGCAGTATTTT. Amino acid sequence: CASSYLAGVDTQYF.

The V and J genes are TRBV6-5 and TRBJ2-5; D gene uncertain. The V gene's germline CDR1 is MNHEY and CDR2 SVGAGI. The CDR3 loop spans 14 amino acids. Trimming removed 4 bases from V and 5 bases from J, with 14 bases in between. The CDR3 nucleotides are TGTGCCAGCAGTTCAAATCCGACAAGGGAGACCCAGTACTTC. It codes for CASSSNPTRETQYF.

The sample holds a few counts of this clonotype. This sequence joins TRBV5-5 and TRBJ2-2; D might be TRBD2 (6 bases). Germline V CDR1 and CDR2: SGHKS, YYEKEE (reference sequence). The CDR3 extends over 15 amino acids. Trimming removed 1 base at V and 3 bases at J, with 10 bases between. The CDR3 reads CASSLKRLDTGELFF. The CDR3 DNA sequence: TGTGCCAGCAGCTTGAAACGACTAGACACCGGGGAGCTGTTTTTT.

This clonotype was seen ten or more times. This may be a read error: a much more frequent sequence differs by one nucleotide. This chain links TRBV4-2 with TRBJ2-5; no reliable D call. This CDR3 has 17 residues. V shed 0 bases and J shed 1 base, with 15 bases lying between them. Germline values: CDR1 LGHNA, CDR2 YNFKEQ. CDR3 in amino acids: CASSQDWAGNPQETQYF. The CDR3 coding sequence is TGTGCCAGCAGCCAAGATTGGGCAGGTAACCCCCAAGAGACCCAGTACTTC.

V usage is TRBV20-1 and J usage is TRBJ2-7; 13 positions match TRBD2. The CDR3 spans 18 residues. Germline values: CDR1 DFQATT, CDR2 SNEGSKA (reference sequence). The V and J ends lost 1 base and 4 bases, in that order; junction bases with no gene match: 13. CDR3 region: CSARGTSGSSLLFYEQYF. CDR3 nucleotide sequence: TGCAGTGCTAGAGGGACTAGCGGGAGTTCTCTCCTATTTTACGAGCAGTACTTC.

This clonotype has ten or more counts. The chain joins TRBV21-1 to TRBJ2-5; no check of the table's D call, TRBD1, against the DNA was made. TRBV21-1 is a pseudogene segment. The CDR3 consists of 15 residues. CDR3 nucleotide sequence: TGTGCCAGCAGCAGATTGGGAGGGGGCGAAGAGACCCAGTACTTC. It is translated as CASSRLGGGEETQYF.